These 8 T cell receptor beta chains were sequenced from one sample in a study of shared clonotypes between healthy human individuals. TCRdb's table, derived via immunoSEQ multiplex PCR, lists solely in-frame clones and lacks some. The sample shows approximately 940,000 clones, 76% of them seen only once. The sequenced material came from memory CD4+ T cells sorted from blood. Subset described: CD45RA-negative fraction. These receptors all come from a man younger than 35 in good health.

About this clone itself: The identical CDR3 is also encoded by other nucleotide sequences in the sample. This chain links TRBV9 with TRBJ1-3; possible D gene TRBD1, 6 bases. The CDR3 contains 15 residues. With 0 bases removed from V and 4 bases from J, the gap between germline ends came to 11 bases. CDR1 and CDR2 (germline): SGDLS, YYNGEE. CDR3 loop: CASSVGGAGGNTIYF. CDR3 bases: TGTGCCAGCAGCGTAGGGGGGGCTGGAGGAAACACCATATATTTT.

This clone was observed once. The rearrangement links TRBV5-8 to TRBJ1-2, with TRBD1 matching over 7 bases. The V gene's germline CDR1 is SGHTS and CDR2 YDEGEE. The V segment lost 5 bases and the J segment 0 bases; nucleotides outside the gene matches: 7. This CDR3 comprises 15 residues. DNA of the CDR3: TGTGCCAGCAGGTTGACAGGGATGCCTAACTATGGCTACACCTTC. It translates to CASRLTGMPNYGYTF.

The CDR3 nucleotides read TGTGCCAGCAGTTCGGGGACAGGGGATTCCTACGAGCAGTACTTC. It codes for CASSSGTGDSYEQYF. V gene TRBV6-5 combines with J gene TRBJ2-7, with TRBD1 matching over 10 bases. Germline-derived CDR1 and CDR2 are MNHEY and SVGAGI. The CDR3 spans 15 residues. Trimming at V came to 4 bases and at J to 1 base, leaving 4 bases not matched to a gene.

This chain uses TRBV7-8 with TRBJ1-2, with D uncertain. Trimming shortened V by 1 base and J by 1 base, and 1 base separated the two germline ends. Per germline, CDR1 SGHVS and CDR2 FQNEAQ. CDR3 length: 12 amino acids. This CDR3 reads CASSLVNYGYTF. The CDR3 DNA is TGTGCCAGCAGCTTAGTTAACTATGGCTACACCTTC. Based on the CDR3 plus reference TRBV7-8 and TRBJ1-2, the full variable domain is GAGVSQSPRYKVAKRGQDVALRCDPISGHVSLFWYQQALGQGPEFLTYFQNEAQLDKSGLPSDRFFAERPEGSVSTLKIQRTQQEDSAVYLCASSLVNYGYTFGSGTRLTVV.

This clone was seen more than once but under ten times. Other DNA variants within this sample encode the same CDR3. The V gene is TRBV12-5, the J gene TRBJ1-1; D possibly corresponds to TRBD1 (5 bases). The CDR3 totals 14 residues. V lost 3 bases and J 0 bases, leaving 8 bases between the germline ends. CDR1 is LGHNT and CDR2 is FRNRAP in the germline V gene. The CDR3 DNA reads TGTGCTAGTGGTTTAGAGGGGATGAACACTGAAGCTTTCTTT. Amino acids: CASGLEGMNTEAFF. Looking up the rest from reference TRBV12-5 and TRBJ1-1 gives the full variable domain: DARVTQTPRHKVTEMGQEVTMRCQPILGHNTVFWYRQTMMQGLELLAYFRNRAPLDDSGMPKDRFSAEMPDATLATLKIQPSEPRDSAVYFCASGLEGMNTEAFFGQGTRLTVV.

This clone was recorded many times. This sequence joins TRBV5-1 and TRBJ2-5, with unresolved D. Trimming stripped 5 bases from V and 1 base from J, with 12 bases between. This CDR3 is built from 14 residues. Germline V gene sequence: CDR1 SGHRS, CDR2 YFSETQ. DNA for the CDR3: TGCGCCAGCAGAAAGTCAAACGGCCAAGAGACCCAGTACTTC. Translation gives CASRKSNGQETQYF.

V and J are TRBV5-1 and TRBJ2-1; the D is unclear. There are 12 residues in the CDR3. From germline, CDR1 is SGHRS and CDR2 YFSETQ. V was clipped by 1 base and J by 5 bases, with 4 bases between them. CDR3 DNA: TGCGCCAGCAGCTTGATAGACAATGAGCAGTTCTTC. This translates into CASSLIDNEQFF. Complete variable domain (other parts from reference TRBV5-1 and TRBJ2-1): KAGVTQTPRYLIKTRGQQVTLSCSPISGHRSVSWYQQTPGQGLQFLFEYFSETQRNKGNFPGRFSGRQFSNSRSEMNVSTLELGDSALYLCASSLIDNEQFFGPGTRLTVL.

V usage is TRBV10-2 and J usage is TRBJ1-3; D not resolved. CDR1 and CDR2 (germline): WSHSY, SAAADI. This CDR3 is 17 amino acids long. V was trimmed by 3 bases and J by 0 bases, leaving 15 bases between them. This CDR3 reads CASSDTLPAISGNTIYF. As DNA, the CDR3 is TGCGCCAGCAGTGATACCCTCCCGGCAATCTCTGGAAACACCATATATTTT.